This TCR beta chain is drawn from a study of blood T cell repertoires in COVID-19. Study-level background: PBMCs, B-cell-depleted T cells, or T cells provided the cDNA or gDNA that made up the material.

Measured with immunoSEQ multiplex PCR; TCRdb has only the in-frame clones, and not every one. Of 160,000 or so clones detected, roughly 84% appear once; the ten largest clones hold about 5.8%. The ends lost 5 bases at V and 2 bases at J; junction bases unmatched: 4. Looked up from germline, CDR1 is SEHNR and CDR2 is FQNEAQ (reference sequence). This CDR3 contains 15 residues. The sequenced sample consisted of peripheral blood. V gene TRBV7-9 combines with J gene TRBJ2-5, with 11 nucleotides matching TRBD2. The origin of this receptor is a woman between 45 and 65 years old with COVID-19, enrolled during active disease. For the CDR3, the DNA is TGTGCCAGCAGCCGGGGACTAGCGGAACAAGAGACCCAGTACTTC. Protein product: CASSRGLAEQETQYF.